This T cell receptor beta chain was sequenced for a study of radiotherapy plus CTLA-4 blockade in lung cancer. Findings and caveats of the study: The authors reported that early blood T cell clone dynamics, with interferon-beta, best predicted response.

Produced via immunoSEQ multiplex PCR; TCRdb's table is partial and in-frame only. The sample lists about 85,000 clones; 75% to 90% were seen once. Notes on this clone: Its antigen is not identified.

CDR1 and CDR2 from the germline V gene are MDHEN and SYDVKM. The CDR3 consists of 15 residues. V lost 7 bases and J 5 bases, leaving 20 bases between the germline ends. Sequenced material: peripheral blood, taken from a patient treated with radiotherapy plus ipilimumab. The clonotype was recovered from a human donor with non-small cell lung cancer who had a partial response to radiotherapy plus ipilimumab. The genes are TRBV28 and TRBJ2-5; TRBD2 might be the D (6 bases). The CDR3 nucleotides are TGTGCCAGCACCTCATCGGATCTTAGCGGTGAGACCCAGTACTTC. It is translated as CASTSSDLSGETQYF.